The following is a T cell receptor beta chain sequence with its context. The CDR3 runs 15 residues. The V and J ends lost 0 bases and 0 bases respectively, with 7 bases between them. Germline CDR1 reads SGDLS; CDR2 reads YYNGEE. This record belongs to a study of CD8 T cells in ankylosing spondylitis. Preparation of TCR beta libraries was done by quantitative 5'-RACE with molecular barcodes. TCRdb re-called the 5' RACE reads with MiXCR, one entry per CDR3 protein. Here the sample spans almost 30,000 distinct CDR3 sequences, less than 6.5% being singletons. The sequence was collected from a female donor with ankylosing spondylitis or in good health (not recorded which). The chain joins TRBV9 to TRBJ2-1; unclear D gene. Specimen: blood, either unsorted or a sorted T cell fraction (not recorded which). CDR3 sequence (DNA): TGTGCCAGCAGCGTAGAGGTAAGCTCCTACAATGAGCAGTTCTTC. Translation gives CASSVEVSSYNEQFF.